These 16 T cell receptor beta chains were all obtained from the same sample, sequenced in a study of beta chain features in type 1 diabetes. Reverse transcription of all isolated RNA meant that expressed TCRB transcripts were sequenced. The table came from immunoSEQ multiplex PCR; TCRdb's copy has only in-frame clones and leaves some out. The repertoire consists of roughly 370,000 clones, with around 14% occurring once and the leading ten covering about 0.034%. Sequenced sample: naive CD4+ T cells from blood. Source of these receptors: a man aged 30 to 39 in good health.

This chain connects TRBV18 to TRBJ2-3; TRBD2 agrees at 7 bases. The V and J ends lost 0 bases and 0 bases, in that order; junction bases with no gene match: 6. The CDR3 covers 17 residues. The germline CDR1 and CDR2 sequences are KGHSH and LQKENI. The CDR3 region is CASSPPIGSGSTDTQYF. The CDR3, as DNA: TGTGCCAGCTCACCACCCATCGGTAGCGGGAGCACAGATACGCAGTATTTT.

The chain combines TRBV7-9 with TRBJ2-5; D is unclear. The CDR3 consists of 14 residues. From germline, CDR1 is SEHNR and CDR2 FQNEAQ (reference sequence). Trimming stripped 6 bases from V and 2 bases from J, with 13 bases between. Here the CDR3 reads CASRTWEGQETQYF. The CDR3 nucleotides are TGTGCCAGCAGGACTTGGGAAGGGCAAGAGACCCAGTACTTC.

This chain joins TRBV29-1 and TRBJ2-7; 7 nucleotides align to TRBD1. The germline gives CDR1 SQVTM, CDR2 ANQGSEA. The CDR3 has 12 amino acids. V trimming: 8 bases; J trimming: 2 bases; junction bases outside the gene matches: 6. Here the CDR3 reads CSIRGNAYEQYF. The CDR3 bases are TGCAGCATCAGGGGGAATGCCTACGAGCAGTACTTC.

This clone was counted between two and nine times. This chain joins TRBV4-3 and TRBJ2-7, with a possible D match to TRBD1 (5 bases). V lost 1 base, J lost 6 bases, and 16 bases lay in between. Germline assignment: CDR1 LGHNA and CDR2 YSLEER. The CDR3 length is 15 residues. As DNA, the CDR3 is TGCGCCAGCAGCCAAGTCGCAGGGCGAACCTCCGAGCAGTACTTC. Amino acids: CASSQVAGRTSEQYF.

The chain has TRBV7-2 and TRBJ1-5; 7 bases agree with TRBD1. V trimming: 3 bases; J trimming: 4 bases; junction bases outside the gene matches: 3. This CDR3 region has 14 residues. Germline V gene sequence: CDR1 SGHTA, CDR2 FQGNSA. CDR3 nucleotide sequence: TGTGCCAGCAGCTTGGGACAGCGGAATCAGCCCCAGCATTTT. Its protein is CASSLGQRNQPQHF.

This clone was seen a handful of times. This chain connects TRBV29-1 to TRBJ2-2; D ambiguous. CDR3 size: 12 residues. The V gene's germline CDR1 is SQVTM and CDR2 ANQGSEA. Trimming pared 3 bases from V and 4 bases from J, leaving 6 bases between. CDR3 bases: TGCAGCGTTGATAGTTTCACCGGGGAGCTGTTTTTT. Amino acids: CSVDSFTGELFF.

In its sample, this clone was seen a few times. CDR3 in amino acids: CASSLAGGDSYGYTF. The CDR3 DNA follows: TGTGCCAGCAGCTTAGCAGGGGGCGATAGCTATGGCTACACCTTC. V gene TRBV7-2 combines with J gene TRBJ1-2, with TRBD1 matching over 7 bases. Germline V gene data show CDR1 as SGHTA and CDR2 as FQGNSA. V was pared by 0 bases and J by 4 bases, with 5 bases of the junction left unmatched. The CDR3 is made up of 15 amino acids.

The chain uses TRBV5-1 and TRBJ2-4; D is unclear. CDR3 length: 14 residues. Germline V gives CDR1 SGHRS, CDR2 YFSETQ. Trimming removed 4 bases from V and 5 bases from J, with 13 bases in between. CDR3 amino acids: CASSRPLLENIQYF. CDR3 coding DNA: TGCGCCAGCAGCCGCCCTCTATTAGAAAACATTCAGTACTTC.

This clone was seen a handful of times. V and J are TRBV30 and TRBJ2-6; D gene uncertain. The CDR3 contains 18 residues. Per germline, CDR1 GTSNPN and CDR2 SVGIG (reference sequence). V was pared by 0 bases and J by 0 bases, with 15 bases between. DNA of the CDR3: TGTGCCTGGAGTGTACGGCTACTCTTAAGCTCTGGGGCCAACGTCCTGACTTTC. As protein: CAWSVRLLLSSGANVLTF.

A word on this clone: A junction end diverges from the germline sequence, so it may reflect a read error. This chain uses TRBV6-5 with TRBJ1-1; TRBD1 aligns across 7 bases. The length of the CDR3 is 11 residues. The germline gives CDR1 MNHEY, CDR2 SVGAGI. The CDR3 region has the DNA TGTGCCAGCAGCGAAAACAGGGGATGGGTCTTT. It is translated as CASSENRGWVF.

In its sample, this clone was seen a few times. The chain combines TRBV18 with TRBJ2-1, with 12 positions matching TRBD2. With 3 bases clipped from V and 5 bases from J, the junction kept 2 bases outside the gene matches. Germline CDR1 and CDR2: KGHSH and LQKENI. The CDR3 spans 15 residues. The CDR3 region has the DNA TGTGCCAGCTCACCTCTAGCGGGAGGGAACAATGAGCAGTTCTTC. Residues: CASSPLAGGNNEQFF.

This clone was seen a handful of times. This chain connects TRBV30 to TRBJ2-3; D unresolved. There are 13 residues in the CDR3. CDR1 is GTSNPN and CDR2 is SVGIG in the germline V gene (reference sequence). Trimming took off 4 bases at V and 6 bases at J, with 14 bases between the two ends. CDR3 protein: CAWTLLLADTQYF. For the CDR3, the DNA is TGTGCCTGGACTCTACTACTGGCGGATACGCAGTATTTT. Complete variable domain (other parts from reference TRBV30 and TRBJ2-3): SQTIHQWPATLVQPVGSPLSLECTVEGTSNPNLYWYRQAAGRGLQLLFYSVGIGQISSEVPQNLSASRPQDRQFILSSKKLLLSDSGFYLCAWTLLLADTQYFGPGTRLTVL.

This clone was seen a handful of times. The chain combines TRBV18 with TRBJ2-7; D is uncertain. The germline V and J ends were trimmed by 0 bases and 4 bases, with 10 bases remaining between them. The V gene's germline CDR1 is KGHSH and CDR2 LQKENI. This CDR3 has 14 residues. The CDR3 region has the DNA TGTGCCAGCTCACCACCGTCGGCCAATTACGAGCAGTACTTC. As protein: CASSPPSANYEQYF.

The chain employs TRBV28 and TRBJ2-3; 9 nucleotides match TRBD1. The CDR3 consists of 15 residues. Germline values: CDR1 MDHEN, CDR2 SYDVKM. Trimming took 2 bases from V and 6 from J; bases not matched to a gene: 6. The CDR3 here is CASSLGMDRGDTQYF. CDR3 nucleotides: TGTGCCAGCAGTTTAGGGATGGACAGGGGCGATACGCAGTATTTT.

In this sample, this clone turned up a few times. This chain uses TRBV30 with TRBJ1-1; D possibly corresponds to TRBD1 (6 bases). CDR1 GTSNPN and CDR2 SVGIG come from the germline V gene (reference sequence). This CDR3 is built from 13 residues. Trimming shortened V by 4 bases and J by 5 bases, and 14 bases separated the two germline ends. CDR3 region: CAWKQGVWTEAFF. In DNA form, the CDR3 reads TGTGCCTGGAAACAGGGTGTTTGGACTGAAGCTTTCTTT.

The CDR3 nucleotides are TGTGCCAGCAGCTCATACGTGGGACCCCAGCATTTT. Amino acids: CASSSYVGPQHF. J is TRBJ1-5 and V is TRBV7-9, with D uncertain. Per the germline V gene, CDR1 is SEHNR and CDR2 is FQNEAQ (reference sequence). The V gene lost 4 bases and the J gene lost 10 bases, with 11 bases spanning the gap. The CDR3 loop spans 12 amino acids.